This TCR beta chain emerged from a study of identical twins. V was pared by 0 bases and J by 1 base, with 6 bases of the junction left unmatched. Per the germline V gene, CDR1 is SGDLS and CDR2 is YYNGEE. The CDR3 contains 16 residues. Carrying unique molecular identifiers, the cDNA also gained a universal primer site through template switching. MiXCR was run by TCRdb on the 5' RACE reads, yielding one entry per CDR3 protein. Of hundreds of thousands of distinct CDR3 sequences listed, 8.6% are singletons. Study-wide findings and caveats: While abundant cord blood beta clonotypes carried fewer insertions, memory repertoires showed no such pattern. Researchers caution that invariant MAIT and iNKT cells could partly confound zero-insertion analyses.

This clonotype was observed a handful of times. Its target is unknown. This sample was shared with a second study, whose subject was yellow fever vaccine responses in identical twins.

Sequencing was carried out using PBMCs. This sequence was found in a woman aged 18-29 years in good health. The chain links TRBV9 to TRBJ2-5, with 7 nucleotides matching TRBD2. The CDR3: CASSVGAGTTQETQYF. The CDR3 nucleotides are TGTGCCAGCAGCGTAGGAGCCGGGACTACCCAAGAGACCCAGTACTTC.